What follows is one TCR beta chain and its context. The data were taken from a study of monozygotic twins with inflammatory bowel disease. Added by template switching were UMIs that each held a 6-nucleotide sample barcode. For each CDR3 protein, TCRdb gives one entry from its re-call of the 5' RACE reads, without DNA. Recorded here are about 380,000 distinct CDR3 sequences; the top ten clones represent approximately 2.8%. The CDR3 has 16 residues. From germline, CDR1 is LGHNA and CDR2 YNFKEQ. The authors drew more than 2 ml of blood from each donor. The clonotype comes from a human donor with ulcerative colitis or Crohn's disease, or a healthy co-twin of an affected twin (not recorded which). The source material was blood. The chain carries TRBV4-2 and TRBJ2-3; there is no DNA to check the TCRdb D call of TRBD2. CDR3 amino acids: CASSRLRGGSTDTQYF.